The 20 T cell receptor beta chains below were found in one sample sequenced in a study of blood T cells in healthy people across ages. A sample-barcoded 5' primer and a J-beta primer mix were used in a second PCR of about 7 to 12 cycles. TCRdb itself ran the 5' RACE reads through MiXCR, one entry per CDR3 protein. The sample lists roughly 800,000 distinct CDR3 sequences; roughly 26% were seen once. This sample also appeared in a second study, on T cells of mothers and their children.

Sequences were obtained from blood. These receptors were taken from a boy aged 10-17 years in good health.

This clonotype was counted many times. The junction departs from the called germline gene at one end, perhaps through a read error. The chain uses TRBV3-1 and TRBJ1-1, with TRBD1 as a possible D gene (6 bases). The CDR3 length is 12 residues. Germline V gives CDR1 LGHDT, CDR2 YNNKEL (reference sequence). CDR3 region: CASSQGGTEAFF. DNA of the CDR3: TGTGCCAGCAGTCAAGGGGGCACTGAAGCTTTCTTT.

The chain carries TRBV5-1 and TRBJ2-5; D is undetermined. The V end lost 3 bases, the J end lost 1 base, and 13 bases lay between the germline ends. The CDR3 is 15 amino acids. CDR1 is SGHRS, CDR2 YFSETQ, per germline. The CDR3 sequence: CASSSGPVGQETQYF. CDR3 bases: TGCGCCAGCAGCTCCGGACCGGTGGGCCAAGAGACCCAGTACTTC.

CDR3 sequence reads: CSVGWQNNEKLFF. The CDR3 DNA reads as TGCAGCGTTGGTTGGCAGAATAATGAAAAACTGTTTTTT. The V call is TRBV29-1, the J call TRBJ1-4, with D unresolved. V gave up 4 bases and J gave up 4 bases, with 10 bases separating them. Germline values: CDR1 SQVTM, CDR2 ANQGSEA. This CDR3 contains 13 residues.

The chain joins TRBV20-1 to TRBJ1-4; TRBD1 might be the D (6 bases). CDR3 length: 14 amino acids. Trimming took 2 bases from V and 8 from J, leaving 15 bases between them. CDR1 and CDR2 from the germline V gene are DFQATT and SNEGSKA (reference sequence). The CDR3 DNA is TGCAGTGCTAGACCCCCGAGGGGGAGCGAAAAACTGTTTTTT. Its protein product is CSARPPRGSEKLFF.

A few counts support this clonotype. The J gene is TRBJ2-1, the V gene TRBV7-3; 10 positions match TRBD2. Near its end, the DNA agrees better with TRBJ2-5, so the J call may be wrong. Germline-derived CDR1 and CDR2 are SGHTA and FQGTGA. The CDR3 is 15 amino acids. Here the CDR3 reads CASSLRSGGLETQYF. The CDR3 bases are TGTGCCAGCAGCTTACGTAGCGGGGGGCTCGAGACCCAGTACTTC.

Only a few counts were recorded for this clonotype. The J gene is TRBJ1-1, the V gene TRBV12-3 or TRBV12-4; 8 nucleotides line up with TRBD1. The CDR3 totals 12 residues. V lost 5 bases, J lost 10 bases, and 6 bases stayed unmatched. The CDR3 loop reads CASSGTGKGAFF. The DNA of the CDR3 is TGTGCCAGCAGTGGGACAGGAAAGGGAGCTTTCTTT.

This clonotype was seen many times. The chain uses TRBV7-3 and TRBJ2-7; possibly TRBD1 for D (5 bases). Germline CDR1 reads SGHTA; CDR2 reads FQGTGA. The CDR3 spans 15 residues. V lost 1 base, J lost 3 bases, and 13 bases lay in between. The CDR3 DNA sequence: TGTGCCAGCAGCTTAAGGGGCGGACCTGACTACGAGCAGTACTTC. This encodes CASSLRGGPDYEQYF. Based on the CDR3 plus reference TRBV7-3 and TRBJ2-7, the full variable domain is GAGVSQTPSNKVTEKGKYVELRCDPISGHTALYWYRQSLGQGPEFLIYFQGTGAADDSGLPNDRFFAVRPEGSVSTLKIQRTERGDSAVYLCASSLRGGPDYEQYFGPGTRLTVT.

Comment on this clonotype: Sequence at one end of the junction differs from germline and may be a read error. The CDR3 region is CSALVSNEKLIF. The DNA of the CDR3 is TGCAGCGCCCTTGTCTCTAATGAAAAACTGATTTTT. This chain connects TRBV29-1 to TRBJ1-4; D not resolved. The CDR3 is 12 amino acids. From germline, CDR1 is SQVTM and CDR2 ANQGSEA.

This sequence joins TRBV27 and TRBJ2-5; 11 bases are a match to TRBD2. The CDR3 length is 18 residues. Germline V lookup: CDR1 MNHEY, CDR2 SMNVEV (reference sequence). J was trimmed by 0 bases and V by 1 base; bases with no gene match: 7. The CDR3, as DNA: TGTGCCAGCAGTTTATTGGCTAGCGGGGGGCCCTACCAAGAGACCCAGTACTTC. Its translation is CASSLLASGGPYQETQYF.

Only a few counts were recorded for this clonotype. The chain recombines TRBV5-1 with TRBJ2-5; D remains ambiguous. Deletions cut 7 bases from V and 3 bases from J, with 7 bases between. This CDR3 contains 11 residues. Germline CDR1 reads SGHRS; CDR2 reads YFSETQ. CDR3 coding DNA: TGCGCCAGCCTGGAAGAAGAGACCCAGTACTTC. This sequence encodes CASLEEETQYF. The entire variable domain, with the rest obtained from reference TRBV5-1 and TRBJ2-5, is as follows: KAGVTQTPRYLIKTRGQQVTLSCSPISGHRSVSWYQQTPGQGLQFLFEYFSETQRNKGNFPGRFSGRQFSNSRSEMNVSTLELGDSALYLCASLEEETQYFGPGTRLLVL.

This clonotype has a handful of counts. The rearrangement links TRBV7-3 to TRBJ2-5; 9 nucleotides line up with TRBD2. TRBJ2-7 matches the DNA end more closely, so the J call is doubtful. The V gene's germline CDR1 is SGHTA and CDR2 FQGTGA. The CDR3 has 14 residues. CDR3 residues: CASSFAGGPSEQYF. As DNA, the CDR3 is TGTGCCAGCAGCTTTGCGGGGGGGCCATCCGAGCAGTACTTC.

This clonotype was recorded a few times. The chain uses TRBV29-1 and TRBJ2-5; 7 bases line up with TRBD2. The assigned J gene may be wrong: the sequence end matches TRBJ2-1 better. Germline CDR1 reads SQVTM; CDR2 reads ANQGSEA. The CDR3 is 13 residues long. The CDR3 is CSAKAGLYNEQFF. DNA of the CDR3: TGCAGCGCAAAAGCGGGGCTCTACAATGAGCAGTTCTTC.

This clonotype was counted only a few times. The chain combines TRBV12-5 with TRBJ2-1; D is undetermined. CDR3 length: 12 residues. Germline CDR1 reads LGHNT; CDR2 reads FRNRAP. Between the trimmed V and J ends, which lost 0 bases and 4 bases, there was a span of 1 base. The CDR3 region has the DNA TGTGCTAGTGGTTTGGTGTACAATGAGCAGTTCTTC. Protein product: CASGLVYNEQFF.

This clonotype was seen a handful of times. The V gene is TRBV7-3, the J gene TRBJ2-3, with 9 bases matching TRBD2. V lost 5 bases and J lost 6; bases outside the gene matches: 6. In germline, CDR1 is SGHTA, CDR2 FQGTGA. The CDR3 consists of 14 residues. The CDR3 loop is CASSLAGSQDTQYF. The CDR3 bases are TGTGCCAGCAGCCTAGCGGGGAGCCAGGATACGCAGTATTTT.

This sequence joins TRBV13 and TRBJ2-7, with TRBD2 matching 11 bases. V dropped 0 bases and J dropped 3; count of bases not matched to a gene: 10. Germline V lookup: CDR1 PRHDT, CDR2 FYEKMQ (reference sequence). The length of the CDR3 is 18 residues. CDR3 nucleotide sequence: TGTGCCAGCAGCTTAGGCGGGCTAGCGGGGGGTACAATCTACGAGCAGTACTTC. It encodes CASSLGGLAGGTIYEQYF.

This rearrangement joins TRBV4-2 to TRBJ2-6, with 8 bases lining up with TRBD2. Germline V gives CDR1 LGHNA, CDR2 YNFKEQ. J lost 0 bases, V lost 8 bases, and 9 bases had no gene match. This CDR3 contains 17 residues. CDR3 protein: CASGPGGTSSGANVLTF. The DNA of the CDR3 is TGTGCCAGCGGCCCGGGCGGGACTAGCTCTGGGGCCAACGTCCTGACTTTC.

The chain combines TRBV2 with TRBJ2-5, with 7 bases matching TRBD1. The closer fit of TRBJ2-1 to the DNA end suggests the J call may be wrong. The germline V gene has CDR1 SNHLY and CDR2 FYNNEI. The CDR3 has 13 residues. CDR3 DNA sequence: TGTGCCAGCAGGGACAGGAGCTTTGTTGAGCAGTTCTTC. This translates into CASRDRSFVEQFF.

The table lists this clonotype with a few counts. The gene calls are TRBV7-9 and TRBJ1-4; 11 nucleotides match TRBD1. Germline CDR1 and CDR2: SEHNR and FQNEAQ (reference sequence). V trimming: 3 bases; J trimming: 5 bases; junction bases outside the gene matches: 5. The CDR3 covers 16 residues. The CDR3 region has the DNA TGTGCCAGCAGCTTTCGGACAGGGGGCTCGAATGAAAAACTGTTTTTT. Translated: CASSFRTGGSNEKLFF.

This clonotype showed up just a few times. V usage is TRBV20-1 and J usage is TRBJ2-7; weak D call: TRBD2 (7 bases). This CDR3 is 15 amino acids long. CDR1 and CDR2 (germline): DFQATT, SNEGSKA (reference sequence). The CDR3 protein is CSVLLSRGGNYEQYF. The CDR3 DNA sequence: TGCAGCGTCCTCCTATCTAGGGGGGGGAACTACGAGCAGTACTTC.

The chain has TRBV29-1 and TRBJ2-1; weak D call: TRBD2 (5 bases). The CDR3 sequence is 14 residues long. CDR1 SQVTM and CDR2 ANQGSEA come from the germline V gene. V was clipped by 6 bases and J by 4 bases, with 16 bases between them. The CDR3 DNA sequence: TGCAGCGTCGCTCCCGCGGGCCGTTACAATGAGCAGTTCTTC. Translated: CSVAPAGRYNEQFF.